The rows below give T cell receptor beta chains drawn from one sample of a study of CD4 T cells in relation to SARS-CoV-2 and coronaviruses. Method: immunoSEQ multiplex PCR; TCRdb's copy keeps in-frame clones and lacks some. The sample carries some 32,000 clones, roughly four fifths recorded once. No cognate antigen is known for these TCRs. Sequences were obtained from memory CD4+ T cells from PBMCs, cultured in vitro. Source of these receptors: an adult with COVID-19. Each CDR3 is given with its conserved first and last residue. Fields, in order: V gene, D gene, clone size, J gene, CDR3 DNA, CDR3 protein. A D gene is named only where the DNA matches it firmly. Size tells how often a clone was seen (once, few, many) or the class of an expanded clone, and some rows leave it out.

>TRBV28|-|-|TRBJ1-1
TGTGCCAGCAGTTTATCAGTTTCGGGGGGGGGTGAAGCTTTCTTT
CASSLSVSGGGEAFF
>TRBV27|-|-|TRBJ2-1
TGTGCCAGCAGTTTCTCGGCTAGCTCCTACAATGAGCAGTTCTTC
CASSFSASSYNEQFF
>TRBV6-2/TRBV6-3|-|-|TRBJ2-6
TGTGCCAGCAGCCGCAACTCTGGGGCCAACGTCCTGACTTTC
CASSRNSGANVLTF
>TRBV9|-|few|TRBJ2-7
TGTGCCAGCAGCGTAGGGGACGGGAACTACGAGCAGTACTTC
CASSVGDGNYEQYF
>TRBV28|-|-|TRBJ1-5
TGTGCCAGCAGTGAGGCTGGCAGCAAGTATAGCAATCAGCCCCAGCATTTT
CASSEAGSKYSNQPQHF
>TRBV7-6|-|-|TRBJ2-5
TGTGCCAGCAGCTTAAGAGCGGTGCTTGAGACCCAGTACTTC
CASSLRAVLETQYF
>TRBV27|TRBD1|-|TRBJ2-7
TGTGCCAGCAGCCCAATGGGGACAGGGGTCTACGAGCAGTACTTC
CASSPMGTGVYEQYF
>TRBV6-2/TRBV6-3|-|few|TRBJ2-2
TGTGCCAGCAGTTACAGGGACACCGGGGAGCTGTTTTTT
CASSYRDTGELFF
>TRBV7-3|TRBD2|once|TRBJ2-1
TGTGCCAGCAGCTGGACTAGCGGGGGGCATGAGCAGTTCTTC
CASSWTSGGHEQFF
>TRBV7-9|TRBD2|-|TRBJ2-1
TGTGCCAGCAGCTCCGCCCGCGGACTAGCGGGACCCAATGAGCAGTTCTTC
CASSSARGLAGPNEQFF
>TRBV11-2|TRBD1|once|TRBJ2-1
TGTGCCAGCAGTCCAGGGGGAAATGAGCAGTTCTTC
CASSPGGNEQFF
>TRBV27|-|-|TRBJ2-1
TGTGCCAGCACTACCGGGGACCTCTACAATGAGCAGTTCTTC
CASTTGDLYNEQFF
>TRBV5-1|-|-|TRBJ2-5
TGCGCCAGCGGTCCGTCGGAGGCCCCTATGGAGACCCAGTACTTC
CASGPSEAPMETQYF
>TRBV19|-|-|TRBJ2-7
TGTGCCAGTAGTGGGTGGGGCCCTGGTGGTCTCGACGAGCAGTACTTC
CASSGWGPGGLDEQYF